This T cell receptor (beta chain) was sequenced for a study of T cell responses to AZD1222 COVID-19 vaccine. Study-level findings and limits: Nearly half of unique spike-specific TCRs reportedly avoided B.1.351 and B.1.1.7 mutated regions. Baseline seropositivity characterized only a handful of AZD1222 recipients.

Comments on this clone: Its antigen is undetermined.

Germline V lookup: CDR1 SNHLY, CDR2 FYNNEI. The V and J ends lost 7 bases and 4 bases respectively, with 7 bases between them. The CDR3 is made up of 12 amino acids. The protocol was immunoSEQ multiplex PCR, while the TCRdb copy is restricted to in-frame clones and leaves out a portion. Of 150,000 or so clones in the sample, 92% were seen once. Sequencing used peripheral blood, obtained on day 0 of AZD1222 vaccination. The V call is TRBV2, the J call TRBJ2-2; no clear D. The receptor comes from an adult in good health. In DNA form, the CDR3 reads TGTGCCAGCAAGGTCGGCACCGGGGAGCTGTTTTTT. Its translation: CASKVGTGELFF.